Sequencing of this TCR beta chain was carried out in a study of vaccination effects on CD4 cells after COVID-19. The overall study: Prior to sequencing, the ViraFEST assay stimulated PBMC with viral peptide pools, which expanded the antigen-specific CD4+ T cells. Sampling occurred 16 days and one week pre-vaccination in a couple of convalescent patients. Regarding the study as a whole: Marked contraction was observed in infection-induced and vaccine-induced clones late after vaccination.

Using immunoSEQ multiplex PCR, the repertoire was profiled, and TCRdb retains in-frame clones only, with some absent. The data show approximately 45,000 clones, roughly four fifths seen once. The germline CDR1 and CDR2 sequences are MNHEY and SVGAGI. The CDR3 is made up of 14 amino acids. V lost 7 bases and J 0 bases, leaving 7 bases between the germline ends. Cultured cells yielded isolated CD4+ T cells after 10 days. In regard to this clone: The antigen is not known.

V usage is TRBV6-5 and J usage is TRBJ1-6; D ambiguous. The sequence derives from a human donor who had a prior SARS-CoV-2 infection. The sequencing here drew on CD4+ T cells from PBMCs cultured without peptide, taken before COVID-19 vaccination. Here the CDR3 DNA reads TGTGCCAGCACGCCACACTCCTATAATTCACCCCTCCACTTT. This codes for CASTPHSYNSPLHF.